This T cell receptor beta chain stems from a study of blood T cell repertoires in COVID-19. Original methodology: Amplification of reference gene primers provided the estimated nucleated cell counts. Clones were read by immunoSEQ multiplex PCR, and TCRdb kept only the in-frame ones, dropping some. The DNA gave D and trimming, while V, J and clone size come from that table. This table has hundreds of thousands of clones, less than 90% appearing once. This CDR3 region has 19 residues. Germline CDR1 is SGHRS and CDR2 is YFSETQ. The V segment lost 0 bases and the J segment 0 bases; nucleotides outside the gene matches: 13.

This TCR derives from a woman aged 30 to 39 who had recovered from COVID-19. V is TRBV5-1 and J is TRBJ2-3; 7 positions agree with TRBD1. The source material was PBMCs or T cells enriched from blood (not recorded which). As DNA, the CDR3 is TGCGCCAGCAGCTTGGAAGGGACAGTTACTCTCAGAAGCACAGATACGCAGTATTTT. Protein sequence: CASSLEGTVTLRSTDTQYF.